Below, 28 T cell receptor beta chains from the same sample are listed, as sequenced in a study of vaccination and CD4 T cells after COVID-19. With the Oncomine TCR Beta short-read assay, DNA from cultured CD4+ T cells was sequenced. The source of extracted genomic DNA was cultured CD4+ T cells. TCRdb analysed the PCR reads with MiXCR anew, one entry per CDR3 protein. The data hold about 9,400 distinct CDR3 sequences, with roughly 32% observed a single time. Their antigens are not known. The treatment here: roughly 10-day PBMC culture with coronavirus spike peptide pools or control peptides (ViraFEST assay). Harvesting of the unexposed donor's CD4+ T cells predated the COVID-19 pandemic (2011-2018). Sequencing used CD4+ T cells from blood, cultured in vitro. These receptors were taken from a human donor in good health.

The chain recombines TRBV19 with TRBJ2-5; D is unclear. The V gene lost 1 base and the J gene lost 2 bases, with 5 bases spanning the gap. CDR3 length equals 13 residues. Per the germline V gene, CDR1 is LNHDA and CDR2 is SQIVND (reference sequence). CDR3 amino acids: CASSIGWQETQYF. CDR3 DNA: TGTGCCAGTAGTATAGGGTGGCAAGAGACCCAGTACTTC.

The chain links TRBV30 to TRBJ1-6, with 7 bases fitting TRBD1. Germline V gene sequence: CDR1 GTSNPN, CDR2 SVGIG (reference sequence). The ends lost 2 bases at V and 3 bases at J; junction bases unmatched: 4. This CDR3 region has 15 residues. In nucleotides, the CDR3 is TGTGCCTGGAGTCAGAGACAGGGCTATAATTCACCCCTCCACTTT. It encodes CAWSQRQGYNSPLHF.

CDR3 coding DNA: TGTGCCAGCAGCAAGGGACAGGGGGTCGGAAACATTCAGTACTTC. This codes for CASSKGQGVGNIQYF. J is TRBJ2-4 and V is TRBV12-3 or TRBV12-4, with 11 nucleotides matching TRBD1. The junction had 7 bases not matched to a gene; V was cut back by 6 bases and J by 6 bases. The CDR3 has 15 residues.

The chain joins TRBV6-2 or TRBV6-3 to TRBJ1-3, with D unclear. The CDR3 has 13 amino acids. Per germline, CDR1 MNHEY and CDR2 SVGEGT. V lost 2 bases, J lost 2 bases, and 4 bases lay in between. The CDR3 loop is CASSYSAGNTIYF. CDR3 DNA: TGTGCCAGCAGTTACAGCGCTGGAAACACCATATATTTT.

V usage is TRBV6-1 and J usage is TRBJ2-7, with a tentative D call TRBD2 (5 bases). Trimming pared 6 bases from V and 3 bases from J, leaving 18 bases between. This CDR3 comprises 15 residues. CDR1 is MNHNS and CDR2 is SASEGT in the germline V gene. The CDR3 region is CASRLEPGGLYEQYF. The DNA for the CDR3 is TGTGCCAGCAGACTCGAGCCGGGCGGGCTCTACGAGCAGTACTTC.

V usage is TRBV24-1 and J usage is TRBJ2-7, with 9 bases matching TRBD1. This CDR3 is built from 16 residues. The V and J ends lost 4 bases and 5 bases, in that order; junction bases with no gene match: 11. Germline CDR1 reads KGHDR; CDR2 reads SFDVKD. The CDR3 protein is CATSDPGQGPANEQYF. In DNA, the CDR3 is TGTGCCACCAGTGACCCAGGACAGGGGCCAGCTAACGAGCAGTACTTC.

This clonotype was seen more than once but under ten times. CDR3: CATSDRWDSAYNEQFF. CDR3 in DNA: TGTGCCACCAGTGATAGGTGGGACAGTGCCTACAATGAGCAGTTCTTC. This chain joins TRBV24-1 and TRBJ2-1; 7 bases agree with TRBD1. Germline CDR1 and CDR2: KGHDR and SFDVKD. The CDR3 runs 16 residues. V dropped 3 bases and J dropped 2; count of bases not matched to a gene: 6.

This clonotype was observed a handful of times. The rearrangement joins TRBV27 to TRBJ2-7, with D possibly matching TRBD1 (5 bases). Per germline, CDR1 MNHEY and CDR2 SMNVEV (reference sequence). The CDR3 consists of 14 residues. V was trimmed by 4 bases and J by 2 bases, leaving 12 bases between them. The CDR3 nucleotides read TGTGCCAGCAGTTCTCGGACACCGACCTACGAGCAGTACTTC. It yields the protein CASSSRTPTYEQYF.

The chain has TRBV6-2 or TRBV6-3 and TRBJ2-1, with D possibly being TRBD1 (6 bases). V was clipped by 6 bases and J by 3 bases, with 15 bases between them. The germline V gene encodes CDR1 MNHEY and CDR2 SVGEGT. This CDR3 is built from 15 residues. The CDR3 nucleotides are TGTGCCAGCAGGTCAGGGGATTTCGACTACAATGAGCAGTTCTTC. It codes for CASRSGDFDYNEQFF.

CDR3 coding DNA: TGCGCCAGCAGCCGGGGACTAGCGGGACAAGAGACCCAGTACTTC. Encoded protein: CASSRGLAGQETQYF. The chain carries TRBV5-1 and TRBJ2-5, with 13 bases aligning to TRBD2. With V trimmed by 4 bases and J by 2 bases, 2 bases remained unmatched. Germline lookup yields CDR1 SGHRS and CDR2 YFSETQ. The CDR3 runs to 15 residues.

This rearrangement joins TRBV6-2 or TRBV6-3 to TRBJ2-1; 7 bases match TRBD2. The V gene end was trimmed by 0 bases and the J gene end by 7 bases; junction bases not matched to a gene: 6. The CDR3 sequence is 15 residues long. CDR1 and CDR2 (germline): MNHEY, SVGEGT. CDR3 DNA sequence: TGTGCCAGCAGTTACTCGCCTATCGGGGGGAATGAGCAGTTCTTC. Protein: CASSYSPIGGNEQFF.

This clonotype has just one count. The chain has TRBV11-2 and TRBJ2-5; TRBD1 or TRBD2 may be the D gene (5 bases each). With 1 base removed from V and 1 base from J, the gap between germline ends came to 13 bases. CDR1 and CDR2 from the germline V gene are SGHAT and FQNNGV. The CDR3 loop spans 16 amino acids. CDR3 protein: CASSLVGTAGQETQYF. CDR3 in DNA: TGTGCCAGCAGCTTAGTTGGGACGGCGGGCCAAGAGACCCAGTACTTC.

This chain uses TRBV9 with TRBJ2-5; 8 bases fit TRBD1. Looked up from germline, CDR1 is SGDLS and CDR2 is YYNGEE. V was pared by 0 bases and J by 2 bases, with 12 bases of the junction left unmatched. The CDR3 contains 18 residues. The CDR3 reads CASSVGQQGALGQETQYF. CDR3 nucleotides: TGTGCCAGCAGCGTAGGACAGCAGGGGGCGCTGGGGCAAGAGACCCAGTACTTC.

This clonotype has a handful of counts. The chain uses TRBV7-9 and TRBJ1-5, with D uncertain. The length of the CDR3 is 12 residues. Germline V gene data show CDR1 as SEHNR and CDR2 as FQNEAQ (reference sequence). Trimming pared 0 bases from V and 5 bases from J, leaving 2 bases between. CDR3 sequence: CASSLADQPQHF. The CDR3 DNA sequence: TGTGCCAGCAGCTTAGCGGATCAGCCCCAGCATTTT.

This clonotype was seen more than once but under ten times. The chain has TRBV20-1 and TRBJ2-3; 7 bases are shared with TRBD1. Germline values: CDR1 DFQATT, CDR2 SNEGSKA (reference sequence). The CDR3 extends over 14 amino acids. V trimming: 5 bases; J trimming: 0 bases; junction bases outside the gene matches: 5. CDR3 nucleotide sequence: TGCAGTGCTTGGGACAGCTCTAGCACAGATACGCAGTATTTT. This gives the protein CSAWDSSSTDTQYF.

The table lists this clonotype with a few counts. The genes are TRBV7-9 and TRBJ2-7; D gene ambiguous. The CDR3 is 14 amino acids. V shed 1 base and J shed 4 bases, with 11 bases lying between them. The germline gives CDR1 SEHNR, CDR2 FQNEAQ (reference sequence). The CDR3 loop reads CASSLDGQIYEQYF. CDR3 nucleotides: TGTGCCAGCAGCTTAGATGGGCAGATATACGAGCAGTACTTC.

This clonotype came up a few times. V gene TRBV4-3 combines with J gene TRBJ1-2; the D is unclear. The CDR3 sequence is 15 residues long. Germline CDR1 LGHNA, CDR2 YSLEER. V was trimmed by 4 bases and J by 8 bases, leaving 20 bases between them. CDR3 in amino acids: CASSPYLLWLGGYTF. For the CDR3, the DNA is TGCGCCAGCAGCCCATATTTACTATGGTTAGGGGGCTACACCTTC.

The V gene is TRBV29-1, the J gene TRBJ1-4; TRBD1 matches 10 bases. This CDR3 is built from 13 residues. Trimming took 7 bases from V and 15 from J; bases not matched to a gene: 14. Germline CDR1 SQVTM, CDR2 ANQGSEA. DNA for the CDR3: TGCAGCGGGTACCGCGGTGGGACAGGGGTGATGTTTTTT. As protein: CSGYRGGTGVMFF.

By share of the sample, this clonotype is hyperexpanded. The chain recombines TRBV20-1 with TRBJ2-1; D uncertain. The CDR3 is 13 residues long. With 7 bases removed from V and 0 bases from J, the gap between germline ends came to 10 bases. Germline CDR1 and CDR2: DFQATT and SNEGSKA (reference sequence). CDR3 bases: TGCAGTGGGGCGGCGACCTCCTACAATGAGCAGTTCTTC. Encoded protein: CSGAATSYNEQFF.

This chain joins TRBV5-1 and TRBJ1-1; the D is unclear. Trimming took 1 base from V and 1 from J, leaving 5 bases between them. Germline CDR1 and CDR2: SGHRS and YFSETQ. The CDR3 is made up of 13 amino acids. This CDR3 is CASSLNRNTEAFF. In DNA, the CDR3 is TGCGCCAGCAGCTTGAATAGGAACACTGAAGCTTTCTTT.

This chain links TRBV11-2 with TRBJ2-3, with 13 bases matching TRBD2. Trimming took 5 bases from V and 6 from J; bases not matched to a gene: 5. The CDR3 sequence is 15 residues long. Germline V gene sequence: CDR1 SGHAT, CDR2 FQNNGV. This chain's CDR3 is CASSPGLAGADTQYF. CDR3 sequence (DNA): TGTGCCAGCAGCCCCGGACTAGCGGGAGCTGATACGCAGTATTTT.

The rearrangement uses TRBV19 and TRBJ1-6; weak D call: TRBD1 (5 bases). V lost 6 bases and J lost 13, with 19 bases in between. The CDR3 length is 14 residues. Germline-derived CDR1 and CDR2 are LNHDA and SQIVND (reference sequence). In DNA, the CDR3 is TGTGCCAGTAGAGGAAGGGGACCAAGCGGGCCCCTCCACTTT. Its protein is CASRGRGPSGPLHF.

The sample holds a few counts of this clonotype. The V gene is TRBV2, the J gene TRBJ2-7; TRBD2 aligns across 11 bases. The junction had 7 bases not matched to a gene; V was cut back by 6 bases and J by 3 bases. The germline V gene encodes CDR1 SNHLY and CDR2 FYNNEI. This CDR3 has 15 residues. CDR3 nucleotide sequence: TGTGCCAGCAGAATGGGACTAGCGGAGCTCTACGAGCAGTACTTC. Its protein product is CASRMGLAELYEQYF.

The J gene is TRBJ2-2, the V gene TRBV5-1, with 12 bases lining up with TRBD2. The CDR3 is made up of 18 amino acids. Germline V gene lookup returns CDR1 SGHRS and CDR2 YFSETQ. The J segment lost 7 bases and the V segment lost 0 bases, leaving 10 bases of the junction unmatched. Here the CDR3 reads CASSLGGALAGGYGELFF. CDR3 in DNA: TGCGCCAGCAGCTTGGGTGGTGCACTAGCGGGAGGATACGGGGAGCTGTTTTTT.

CDR3 loop: CASFGTGGDGELFF. CDR3 bases: TGTGCCAGCTTCGGGACAGGGGGAGACGGGGAGCTGTTTTTT. The chain has TRBV28 and TRBJ2-2, with 11 positions matching TRBD1. V lost 8 bases, J lost 7 bases, and 6 bases stayed unmatched. This CDR3 is 14 amino acids long. Germline V CDR1 and CDR2: MDHEN, SYDVKM.

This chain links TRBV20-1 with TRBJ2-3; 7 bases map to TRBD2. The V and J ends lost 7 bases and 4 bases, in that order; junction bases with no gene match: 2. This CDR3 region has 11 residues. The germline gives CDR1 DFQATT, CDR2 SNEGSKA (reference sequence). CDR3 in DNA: TGCAGTGGGACTAGTTCAGATACGCAGTATTTT. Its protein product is CSGTSSDTQYF.

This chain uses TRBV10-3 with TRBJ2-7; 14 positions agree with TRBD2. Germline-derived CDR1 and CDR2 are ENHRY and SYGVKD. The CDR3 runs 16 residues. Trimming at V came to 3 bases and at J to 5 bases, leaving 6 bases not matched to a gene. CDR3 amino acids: CAISEPGTSGSHEQYF. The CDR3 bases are TGTGCCATCAGTGAACCCGGGACTAGCGGGAGCCACGAGCAGTACTTC.

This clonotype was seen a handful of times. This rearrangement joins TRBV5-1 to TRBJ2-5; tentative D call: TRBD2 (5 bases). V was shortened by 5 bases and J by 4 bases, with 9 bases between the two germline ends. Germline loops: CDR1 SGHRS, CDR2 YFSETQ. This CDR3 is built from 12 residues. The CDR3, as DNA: TGCGCCAGCAGATCAGGAGGAGAGACCCAGTACTTC. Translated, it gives CASRSGGETQYF.